These 16 T cell receptor beta chains share one sample of origin, sequenced in a study of CD8 T cells in ankylosing spondylitis (dated by TCRdb to about 2017). Receptor amplification or capture employed 5' RACE. For sequencing, an Illumina HiSeq 2500 was employed. The public reads were quality trimmed at Q25 with fastp and then assembled into clones with MiXCR by TCRdb, keeping productive beta chains. Each entry merges the rows of one CDR3 protein and shows their most common DNA and genes. The sample records around 340,000 distinct CDR3 sequences, roughly 20% of which are singletons. The ten biggest clones cover about an eighth of the sample. Sequenced sample: blood, either unsorted or a sorted T cell fraction (not recorded which). The receptors were gathered from a male donor with ankylosing spondylitis or in good health (not recorded which).

The chain has TRBV7-6 and TRBJ2-1; 11 bases match TRBD2. The length of the CDR3 is 17 residues. Trimming cost V 5 bases and J 8 bases; bases outside gene matches: 14. Germline-derived CDR1 and CDR2 are SGHVS and FNYEAQ. The CDR3 DNA is TGTGCCAGCAGCCGACCTTCTAGCGGGGGGTTATCGGATGAGCAGTTCTTC. Encoded protein: CASSRPSSGGLSDEQFF.

The V and J genes are TRBV27 and TRBJ2-1; D unclear. Germline CDR1 reads MNHEY; CDR2 reads SMNVEV (reference sequence). The CDR3 runs 13 residues. Trimming took 2 bases from V and 5 from J, leaving 7 bases between them. The CDR3 reads CASSLGMDNEQFF. The CDR3 DNA sequence: TGTGCCAGCAGTTTAGGGATGGACAATGAGCAGTTCTTC.

The table lists this clonotype with many counts. The gene calls are TRBV12-3 or TRBV12-4 and TRBJ1-1, with unresolved D. Deletions cut 3 bases from V and 0 bases from J, with 2 bases between. The CDR3 has 12 residues. The CDR3 is CASSFMNTEAFF. The CDR3 region has the DNA TGTGCCAGCAGTTTTATGAACACTGAAGCTTTCTTT.

This clonotype was detected only a few times. The chain joins TRBV12-3 or TRBV12-4 to TRBJ2-3, with 7 bases identical to TRBD2. The CDR3 totals 14 residues. Trimming took 2 bases from V and 2 from J; bases not matched to a gene: 1. CDR3 residues: CASSLRDYTDTQYF. In DNA, the CDR3 is TGTGCCAGCAGTTTAAGGGACTACACAGATACGCAGTATTTT.

This clonotype has only a few counts. J is TRBJ2-7 and V is TRBV12-3 or TRBV12-4; 9 nucleotides line up with TRBD1. The CDR3 is made up of 15 amino acids. Trimming took 3 bases from V and 3 from J; bases not matched to a gene: 6. The CDR3 is CASSFFGQGFYEQYF. The CDR3 DNA follows: TGTGCCAGCAGTTTTTTTGGACAGGGGTTCTACGAGCAGTACTTC.

This clonotype was seen more than once but under ten times. This chain uses TRBV12-3 or TRBV12-4 with TRBJ2-3, with D possibly being TRBD2 (6 bases). The length of the CDR3 is 13 residues. Trimming stripped 8 bases from V and 2 bases from J, with 11 bases between. The CDR3 nucleotides are TGTGCCAGCTTAGCGGCAAACACAGATACGCAGTATTTT. Its translation: CASLAANTDTQYF.

The V call is TRBV27, the J call TRBJ1-5; D is uncertain. Looked up from germline, CDR1 is MNHEY and CDR2 is SMNVEV (reference sequence). CDR3 length: 13 residues. The V and J ends lost 5 bases and 3 bases respectively, with 8 bases between them. The CDR3 sequence: CASSVGPNQPQHF. The CDR3 DNA follows: TGTGCCAGCAGTGTCGGACCCAATCAGCCCCAGCATTTT.

The chain uses TRBV29-1 and TRBJ1-1, with TRBD1 matching 9 bases. Germline CDR1 reads SQVTM; CDR2 reads ANQGSEA. The CDR3 loop spans 14 amino acids. V gave up 4 bases and J gave up 5 bases; unmatched junction bases: 8. CDR3 DNA: TGCAGCGTTGGGGCGGGACAGGGTCGGACTGAAGCTTTCTTT. Residues: CSVGAGQGRTEAFF.

V is TRBV12-3 or TRBV12-4 and J is TRBJ2-7; D is uncertain. Between the trimmed V and J ends, which lost 4 bases and 6 bases, there was a span of 10 bases. The CDR3 contains 12 residues. The CDR3 loop reads CASSSLRSEQYF. The CDR3 bases are TGTGCCAGCAGTTCCCTCCGCTCCGAGCAGTACTTC.

The chain employs TRBV7-8 and TRBJ2-3; the D call may be TRBD1 or TRBD2 (5 bases each). In germline, CDR1 is SGHVS, CDR2 FQNEAQ. Trimming cost V 1 base and J 4 bases, with 9 bases left between them. The CDR3 is 14 amino acids. The DNA for the CDR3 is TGTGCCAGCAGCTTAGTGGGGACCTCAGATACGCAGTATTTT. Its translation: CASSLVGTSDTQYF.

This clonotype showed up just a few times. The chain combines TRBV27 with TRBJ2-1; 8 bases align to TRBD2. There are 14 residues in the CDR3. V was clipped by 3 bases and J by 2 bases; unmatched bases: 0. CDR1 is MNHEY, CDR2 SMNVEV, per germline (reference sequence). In DNA form, the CDR3 reads TGTGCCAGCAGTTTTAGCGGGGCCTACAATGAGCAGTTCTTC. Translation: CASSFSGAYNEQFF.

This clonotype was seen a handful of times. V usage is TRBV6-1 and J usage is TRBJ2-7; 11 nucleotides agree with TRBD1. The CDR3 is 13 residues long. The germline V gene has CDR1 MNHNS and CDR2 SASEGT. Unmatched junction bases numbered 7, after V lost 8 bases and J lost 7 bases. The CDR3 DNA reads as TGTGCCAGCGAGGACAGGGGGCTAAGGGAGCAGTACTTC. This sequence encodes CASEDRGLREQYF.

This clonotype was seen a few times. This chain joins TRBV12-3 or TRBV12-4 and TRBJ2-3; TRBD2 agrees at 11 bases. The CDR3 covers 15 residues. J was trimmed by 5 bases and V by 6 bases; bases with no gene match: 7. The CDR3 is CASSTLAGGRDTQYF. The CDR3 nucleotides are TGTGCCAGCAGCACTCTAGCGGGGGGCCGAGATACGCAGTATTTT.

The sample holds a few counts of this clonotype. V and J are TRBV3-1 and TRBJ2-5; 11 bases match TRBD2. The V and J ends lost 1 base and 7 bases, in that order; junction bases with no gene match: 8. CDR1 and CDR2 (germline): LGHDT, YNNKEL (reference sequence). The CDR3 loop spans 16 amino acids. This chain's CDR3 is CASSQGLAGPLGTQYF. The CDR3 coding sequence is TGTGCCAGCAGCCAAGGACTAGCGGGGCCCCTGGGGACCCAGTACTTC.

The chain uses TRBV20-1 and TRBJ2-7; a weak D match, TRBD1 (6 bases). V lost 0 bases and J 2 bases, leaving 17 bases between the germline ends. This CDR3 comprises 16 residues. Per the germline V gene, CDR1 is DFQATT and CDR2 is SNEGSKA (reference sequence). CDR3 in amino acids: CSAREGHQRHTYEQYF. The CDR3 coding sequence is TGCAGTGCTAGAGAGGGACACCAAAGGCACACCTACGAGCAGTACTTC.

The chain links TRBV12-3 or TRBV12-4 to TRBJ2-1, with 7 bases aligning to TRBD1. V gave up 6 bases and J gave up 6 bases; unmatched junction bases: 5. The CDR3 totals 13 residues. The CDR3 here is CASSSWDSNEQFF. The CDR3 DNA follows: TGTGCCAGCAGCTCCTGGGACAGCAATGAGCAGTTCTTC.